This TCR beta chain is drawn from a study of T cells after yellow fever vaccination. General observations from the study: Booster sampling recovered most clones from primary vaccination (roughly 97% CD4, around 90% CD8). Peak timing came faster in the weaker secondary response, day 5 versus 15. Relatively few clonotypes were ones that appeared in both CD4 and CD8 compartments.

Concerning this clonotype: What it recognizes is unknown.

Germline values: CDR1 LGHNA, CDR2 YSLEER. The CDR3 runs 16 residues. V dropped 6 bases and J dropped 3; count of bases not matched to a gene: 9. By 5'RACE template switching, TCR cDNA was produced, with a universal primer site and UMIs added in the process. TCRdb reprocessed the 5' RACE reads via MiXCR and lists one record per CDR3 protein. The sample carries some 300,000 distinct CDR3 sequences, 7% to 9% recorded once. The sequences come from PBMCs, collected approximately 40 days after the first yellow fever vaccination. The clonotype was recovered from a man between 18 and 29 years old who received the YFV17D yellow fever vaccine. The chain is built from TRBV4-3 and TRBJ2-1, with 9 positions matching TRBD2. DNA of the CDR3: TGCGCCAGCAGTCCGAGGCGGGGGGGCCACTACAATGAGCAGTTCTTC. It specifies CASSPRRGGHYNEQFF.